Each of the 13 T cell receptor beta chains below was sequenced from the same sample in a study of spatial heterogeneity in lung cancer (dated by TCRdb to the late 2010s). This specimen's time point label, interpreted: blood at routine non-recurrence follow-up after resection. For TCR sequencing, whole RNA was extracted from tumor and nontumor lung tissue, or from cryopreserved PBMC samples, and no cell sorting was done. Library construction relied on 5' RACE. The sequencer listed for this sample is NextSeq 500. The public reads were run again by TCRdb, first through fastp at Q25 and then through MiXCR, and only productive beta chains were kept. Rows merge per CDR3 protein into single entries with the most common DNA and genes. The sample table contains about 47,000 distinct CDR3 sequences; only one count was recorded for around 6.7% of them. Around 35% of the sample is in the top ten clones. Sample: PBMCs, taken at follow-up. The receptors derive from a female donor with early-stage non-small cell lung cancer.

The CDR3 loop is CASRRGRGELFF. The CDR3 bases are TGTGCCAGCAGACGCGGACGAGGGGAGCTGTTTTTT. The chain combines TRBV12-3 or TRBV12-4 with TRBJ2-2, with no clear D. Trimming removed 6 bases at V and 8 bases at J, with 10 bases between. The CDR3 runs to 12 residues.

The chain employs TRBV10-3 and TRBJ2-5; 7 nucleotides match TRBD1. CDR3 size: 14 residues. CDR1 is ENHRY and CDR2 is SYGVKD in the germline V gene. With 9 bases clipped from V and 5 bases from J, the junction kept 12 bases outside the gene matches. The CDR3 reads CAIQQGPGRETQYF. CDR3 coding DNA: TGTGCCATACAACAGGGGCCTGGCCGGGAGACCCAGTACTTC.

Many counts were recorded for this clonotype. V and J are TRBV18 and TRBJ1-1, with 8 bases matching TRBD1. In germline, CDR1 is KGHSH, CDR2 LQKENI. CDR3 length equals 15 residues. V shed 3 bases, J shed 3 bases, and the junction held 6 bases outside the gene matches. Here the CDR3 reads CASSPTVQGDTEAFF. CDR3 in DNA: TGTGCCAGCTCACCCACGGTACAGGGGGACACTGAAGCTTTCTTT.

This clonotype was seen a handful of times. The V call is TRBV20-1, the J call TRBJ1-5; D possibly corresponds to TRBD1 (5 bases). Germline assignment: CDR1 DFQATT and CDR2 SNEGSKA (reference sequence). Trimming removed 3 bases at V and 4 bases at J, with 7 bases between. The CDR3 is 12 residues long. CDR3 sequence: CSARKGNQPQHF. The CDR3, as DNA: TGCAGTGCTAGGAAGGGGAATCAGCCCCAGCATTTT.

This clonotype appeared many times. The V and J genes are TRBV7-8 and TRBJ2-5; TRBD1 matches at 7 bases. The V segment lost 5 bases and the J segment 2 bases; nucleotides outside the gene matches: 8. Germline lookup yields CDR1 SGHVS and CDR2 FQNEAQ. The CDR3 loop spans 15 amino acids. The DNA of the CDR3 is TGTGCCAGCAGCCTGGGACAGACCACGCAAGAGACCCAGTACTTC. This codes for CASSLGQTTQETQYF.

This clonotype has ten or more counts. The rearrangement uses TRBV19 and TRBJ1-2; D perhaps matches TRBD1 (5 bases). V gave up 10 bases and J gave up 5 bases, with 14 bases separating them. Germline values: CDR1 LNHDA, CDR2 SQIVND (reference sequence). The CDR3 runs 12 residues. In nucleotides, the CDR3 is TGTGCCACATCGGCGGGGGATTATGGCTACACCTTC. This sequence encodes CATSAGDYGYTF.

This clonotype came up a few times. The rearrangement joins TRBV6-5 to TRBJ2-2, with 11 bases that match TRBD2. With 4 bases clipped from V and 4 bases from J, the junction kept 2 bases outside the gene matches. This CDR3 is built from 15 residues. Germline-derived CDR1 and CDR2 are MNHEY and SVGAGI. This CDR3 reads CASSLTSGATGELFF. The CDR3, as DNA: TGTGCCAGCAGTTTGACTAGCGGGGCCACCGGGGAGCTGTTTTTT.

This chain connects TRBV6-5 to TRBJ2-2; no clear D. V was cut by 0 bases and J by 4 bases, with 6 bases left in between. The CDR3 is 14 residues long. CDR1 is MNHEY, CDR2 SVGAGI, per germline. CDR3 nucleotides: TGTGCCAGCAGTTACTCGATAGGCACCGGGGAGCTGTTTTTT. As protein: CASSYSIGTGELFF.

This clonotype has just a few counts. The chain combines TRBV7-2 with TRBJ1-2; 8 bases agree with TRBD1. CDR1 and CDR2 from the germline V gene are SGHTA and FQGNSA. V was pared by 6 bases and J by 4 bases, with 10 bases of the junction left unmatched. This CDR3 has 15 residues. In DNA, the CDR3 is TGTGCCAGCAGAGATTCCGGGACAGGACTCTATGGCTACACCTTC. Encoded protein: CASRDSGTGLYGYTF.

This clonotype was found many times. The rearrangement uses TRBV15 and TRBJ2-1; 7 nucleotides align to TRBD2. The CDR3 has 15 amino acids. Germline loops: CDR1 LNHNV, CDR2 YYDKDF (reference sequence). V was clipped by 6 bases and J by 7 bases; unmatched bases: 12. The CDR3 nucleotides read TGTGCCACCAGAGGGGTAGTAGGACTAGGGAATGAGCAGTTCTTC. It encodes CATRGVVGLGNEQFF.

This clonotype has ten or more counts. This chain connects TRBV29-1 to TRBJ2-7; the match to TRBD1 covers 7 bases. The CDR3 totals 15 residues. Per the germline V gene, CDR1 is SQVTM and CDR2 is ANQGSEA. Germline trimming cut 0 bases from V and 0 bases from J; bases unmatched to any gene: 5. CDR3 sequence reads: CSVEEERGLSYEQYF. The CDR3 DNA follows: TGCAGCGTTGAAGAGGAGAGGGGGCTCTCCTACGAGCAGTACTTC.

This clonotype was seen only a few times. In DNA form, the CDR3 reads TGTGCCAGCACCAGGGGACAGCAGAGGAACACCGGGGAGCTGTTTTTT. It specifies CASTRGQQRNTGELFF. This sequence joins TRBV18 and TRBJ2-2; TRBD1 aligns across 7 bases. The CDR3 loop spans 16 amino acids. V shed 8 bases, J shed 1 base, and the junction held 10 bases outside the gene matches. Germline-derived CDR1 and CDR2 are KGHSH and LQKENI.

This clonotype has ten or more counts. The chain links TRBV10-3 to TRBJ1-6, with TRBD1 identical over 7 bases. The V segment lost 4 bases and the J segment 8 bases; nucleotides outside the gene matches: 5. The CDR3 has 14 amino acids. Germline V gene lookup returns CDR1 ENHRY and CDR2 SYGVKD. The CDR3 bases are TGTGCCATCAGTGTAGCAGGGGGAGATTCACCCCTCCACTTT. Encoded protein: CAISVAGGDSPLHF.